This TCR beta chain was retrieved from a study of response to subunit inactivated influenza vaccine. This clonotype was recorded many times. TCRdb itself ran the RT-PCR reads through MiXCR, one entry per CDR3 protein. The sample has approximately 250,000 distinct CDR3 sequences, 12% seen once. V lost 2 bases to trimming and J lost 2 bases; unmatched junction nucleotides: 8. Germline values: CDR1 DFQATT, CDR2 SNEGSKA (reference sequence). The CDR3 spans 15 residues. V and J are TRBV20-1 and TRBJ1-2, with TRBD1 matching over 7 bases. The sample consisted of non-naive T cells sorted from PBMCs, taken 14 to 15 days before vaccination. The clonotype originates from a man over 45 who received an inactivated influenza vaccine. CDR3 bases: TGCAGTGCTAGATTGCCGGGACAGAAGAACTATGGCTACACCTTC. Protein: CSARLPGQKNYGYTF.